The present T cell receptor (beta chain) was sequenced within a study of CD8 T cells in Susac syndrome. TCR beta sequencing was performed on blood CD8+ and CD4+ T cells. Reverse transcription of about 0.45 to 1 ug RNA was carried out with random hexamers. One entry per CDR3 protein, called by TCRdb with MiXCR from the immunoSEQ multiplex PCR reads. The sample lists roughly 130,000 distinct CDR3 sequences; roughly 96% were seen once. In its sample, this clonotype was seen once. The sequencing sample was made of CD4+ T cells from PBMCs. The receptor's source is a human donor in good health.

This chain's CDR3 is CASRVAGGSGNEQFF. The CDR3 coding sequence is TGTGCCAGCAGGGTAGCGGGAGGGAGCGGAAATGAGCAGTTCTTC. This sequence joins TRBV19 and TRBJ2-1; TRBD2 agrees at 11 bases. V gave up 9 bases and J gave up 7 bases; unmatched junction bases: 11. Germline CDR1 and CDR2: LNHDA and SQIVND (reference sequence). This CDR3 contains 15 residues.